The clone carrying this TCR beta chain occurred a few times. The data are from a study of cytomegalovirus exposure and HLA in healthy donors. Both 60 Vbeta primers and 13 Jbeta primers went into the PCR. Using immunoSEQ multiplex PCR, the repertoire was profiled, and TCRdb retains in-frame clones only, with some absent. The sample contains over 100,000 clones, approximately 76% of which appear only once. CDR3 length equals 14 residues. The germline CDR1 and CDR2 sequences are SGHTA and FQGNSA. V was shortened by 1 base and J by 4 bases, with 10 bases between the two germline ends. V usage is TRBV7-2 and J usage is TRBJ2-5; no clear D gene. Sequencing was done on a sample of PBMCs. The TCR sequence derives from a man aged 35-49 years in good health and CMV-seronegative. The CDR3 spells CASSLEAAAETQYF. CDR3 DNA sequence: TGTGCCAGCAGCTTAGAGGCGGCGGCAGAGACCCAGTACTTC.